This TCR beta chain stems from a study of blood T cell repertoires in COVID-19. Turning to the study itself: Sites in the United States, Italy and Spain provided acute and convalescent COVID-19 samples. T cells, B-cell-depleted T cells, or PBMCs supplied cDNA or gDNA.

Germline V CDR1 and CDR2: MNHEY, SMNVEV (reference sequence). There are 13 residues in the CDR3. The junction had 4 bases not matched to a gene; V was cut back by 5 bases and J by 4 bases. Sequenced by immunoSEQ multiplex PCR; TCRdb stores in-frame clones only, minus some. Of around 200,000 clones detected, around 87% appear once; the ten largest clones hold about 1%. The genes are TRBV27 and TRBJ2-7; 8 bases are a match to TRBD1. This clonotype originated in a woman aged 18-29 years who had recovered from COVID-19. The specimen sequenced was peripheral blood. CDR3: CASSPRTGYEQYV. The CDR3 coding sequence is TGTGCCAGCAGTCCTCGGACAGGGTACGAGCAGTACGTC.